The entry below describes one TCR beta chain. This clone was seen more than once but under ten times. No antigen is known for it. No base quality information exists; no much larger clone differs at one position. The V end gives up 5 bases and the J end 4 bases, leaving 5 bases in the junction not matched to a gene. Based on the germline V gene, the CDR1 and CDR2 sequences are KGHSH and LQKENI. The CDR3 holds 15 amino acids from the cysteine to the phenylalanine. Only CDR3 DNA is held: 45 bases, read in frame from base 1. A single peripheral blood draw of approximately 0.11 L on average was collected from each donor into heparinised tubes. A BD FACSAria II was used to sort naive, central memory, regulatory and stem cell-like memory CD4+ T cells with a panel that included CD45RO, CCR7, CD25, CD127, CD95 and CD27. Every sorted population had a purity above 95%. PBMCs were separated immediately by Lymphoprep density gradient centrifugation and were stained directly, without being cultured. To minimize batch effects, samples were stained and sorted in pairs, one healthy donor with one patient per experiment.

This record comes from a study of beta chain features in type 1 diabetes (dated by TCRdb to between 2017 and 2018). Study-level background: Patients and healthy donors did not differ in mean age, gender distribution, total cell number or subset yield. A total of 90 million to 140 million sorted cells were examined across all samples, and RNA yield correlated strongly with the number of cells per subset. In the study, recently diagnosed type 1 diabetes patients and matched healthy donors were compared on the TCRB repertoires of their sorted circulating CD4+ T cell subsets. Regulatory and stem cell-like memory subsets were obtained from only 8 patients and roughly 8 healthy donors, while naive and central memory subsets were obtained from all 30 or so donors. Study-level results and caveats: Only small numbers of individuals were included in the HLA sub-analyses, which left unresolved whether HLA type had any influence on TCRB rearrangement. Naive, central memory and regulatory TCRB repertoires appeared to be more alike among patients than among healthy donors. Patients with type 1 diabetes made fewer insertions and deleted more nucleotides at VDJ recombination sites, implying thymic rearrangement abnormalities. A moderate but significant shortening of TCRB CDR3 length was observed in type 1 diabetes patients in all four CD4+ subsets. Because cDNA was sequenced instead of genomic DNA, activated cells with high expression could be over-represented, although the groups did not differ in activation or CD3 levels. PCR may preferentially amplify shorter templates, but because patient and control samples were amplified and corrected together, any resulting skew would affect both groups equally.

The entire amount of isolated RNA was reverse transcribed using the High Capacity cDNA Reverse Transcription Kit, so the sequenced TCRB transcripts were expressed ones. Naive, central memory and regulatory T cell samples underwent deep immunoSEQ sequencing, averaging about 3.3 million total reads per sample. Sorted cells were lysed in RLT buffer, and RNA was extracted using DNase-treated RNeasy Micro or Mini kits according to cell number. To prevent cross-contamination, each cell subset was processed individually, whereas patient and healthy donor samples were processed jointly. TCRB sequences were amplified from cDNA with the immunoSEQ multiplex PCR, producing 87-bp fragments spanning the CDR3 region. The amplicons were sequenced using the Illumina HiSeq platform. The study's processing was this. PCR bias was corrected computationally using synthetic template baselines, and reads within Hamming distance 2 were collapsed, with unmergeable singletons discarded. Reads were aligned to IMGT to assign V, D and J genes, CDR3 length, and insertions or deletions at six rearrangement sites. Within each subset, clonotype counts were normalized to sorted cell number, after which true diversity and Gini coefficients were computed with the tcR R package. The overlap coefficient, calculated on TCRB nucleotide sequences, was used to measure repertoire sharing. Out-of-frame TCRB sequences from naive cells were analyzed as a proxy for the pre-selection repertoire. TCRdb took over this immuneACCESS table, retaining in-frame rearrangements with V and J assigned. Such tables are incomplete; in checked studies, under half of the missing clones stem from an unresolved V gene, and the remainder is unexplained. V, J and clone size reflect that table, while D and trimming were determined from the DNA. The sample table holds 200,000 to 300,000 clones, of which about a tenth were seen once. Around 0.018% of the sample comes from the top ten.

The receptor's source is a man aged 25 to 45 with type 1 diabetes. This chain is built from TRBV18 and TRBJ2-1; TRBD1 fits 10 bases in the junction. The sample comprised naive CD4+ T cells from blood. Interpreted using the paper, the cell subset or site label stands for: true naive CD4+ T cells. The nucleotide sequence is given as TGTGCCAGCTCATCAGGGGGACAGGGGTACAATGAGCAGTTCTTC. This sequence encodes CASSSGGQGYNEQFF.